A selection of T cell receptor beta chains follows, all from one sample in a study of CD8+CD57+ T cells in acquired aplastic anemia. TCRdb passed the reads through MiXCR, listing each CDR3 protein once. The sample includes around 210,000 distinct CDR3 sequences, 65% of them seen just once. Sequenced sample: sorted CD4+, CD8+, or CD8+CD57+ T cells (not recorded which) from PBMCs. The receptors were gathered from a human donor with aplastic anemia. CDR3s include the opening cysteine and the closing phenylalanine or tryptophan. The D gene is left open where the match is weak. Only some rows state a clone size, as once, few, many or a class for expanded clones.

>TRBD2|TRBJ2-7|TRBV6-6|NA
TGTGCCAGCACGGGGACTAGCGGTCTGGAGCAGTACTTC
CASTGTSGLEQYF
>TRBD1|TRBJ2-5|TRBV7-8|NA
TGTGCCAGCAGCTTGGACAGGACCCAAGAGACCCAGTACTTC
CASSLDRTQETQYF
>NA|TRBJ2-5|TRBV7-2|NA
TGTGCCAGCAGCTCGTGGATGGACCACCAAGAGACCCAGTACTTC
CASSSWMDHQETQYF
>TRBD1|TRBJ2-7|TRBV19|NA
TGTGCCAGTAGTACCCCGGGACAGCCCTACGAGCAGTACTTC
CASSTPGQPYEQYF
>NA|TRBJ1-2|TRBV9|NA
TGTGCCAGCAGCGTAGTTGACATAGCGTATGGCTACACCTTC
CASSVVDIAYGYTF
>TRBD1|TRBJ2-1|TRBV10-2|NA
TGCGCCAGCAGTGCGACAGGGGGCCTAGTGAATGAGCAGTTCTTC
CASSATGGLVNEQFF
>TRBD2|TRBJ2-1|TRBV7-3|NA
TGTGCCAGCAGCTGGACTAGCGGGGGGGATGAGCAGTTCTTC
CASSWTSGGDEQFF
>TRBD1|TRBJ2-7|TRBV7-2|NA
TGTGCCAGCAGCGCCTGGGACAGGGGGTCCCACGAGCAGTACTTC
CASSAWDRGSHEQYF
>TRBD1|TRBJ2-5|TRBV25-1|NA
TGTGCCAGCAGTGAATATGGGACAGATCTCCAAGAGACCCAGTACTTC
CASSEYGTDLQETQYF
>NA|TRBJ2-1|TRBV7-9|many
NA
CASSSSRWGGSYNEQFF
>NA|TRBJ2-7|TRBV2|NA
TGTGCCAGCAGGGGGCAATGGGGGGAGCAGTACTTC
CASRGQWGEQYF
>TRBD2|TRBJ2-1|TRBV7-3|few
TGTGCCAGCAGCGTCGAGGGACTAGGGGAGCAGTTCTTC
CASSVEGLGEQFF
>NA|TRBJ1-4|TRBV7-3|many
TGTGCCAGCAGTAGGGAGATCGCAACTAATGAAAAACTGTTTTTT
CASSREIATNEKLFF
>NA|TRBJ2-1|TRBV3-1|NA
TGTGCCAGCAAAATTGGGCCCGGGGTCTACAATGAGCAGTTCTTC
CASKIGPGVYNEQFF
>TRBD1|TRBJ1-5|TRBV2|many
TGTGCCAGCATTGGGACAGTAGGCAGTCAGCCCCAGCATTTT
CASIGTVGSQPQHF
>NA|TRBJ2-7|TRBV2|few
TGTGCCAGCAGGCCCACCGGGACATCCTACGAGCAGTACTTC
CASRPTGTSYEQYF
>NA|TRBJ1-5|TRBV27|NA
TGTGCCAGCAGTTTAGGGGTCCCCTATAGCAATCAGCCCCAGCATTTT
CASSLGVPYSNQPQHF
>NA|TRBJ2-3|TRBV29-1|once
TGCAGCGTTGGAAGGGTTACAGATACGCAGTATTTT
CSVGRVTDTQYF
>NA|TRBJ2-5|TRBV24-1|NA
TGTGCCACCAGTGATTTCCCCAGGGGACGACAAGAGACCCAGTACTTC
CATSDFPRGRQETQYF
>NA|TRBJ1-5|TRBV19|NA
TGTGCCAGTAGTATTCAGATTTATAGCGATCAGCCCCAGCATTTT
CASSIQIYSDQPQHF
>TRBD2|TRBJ2-3|TRBV9|many
TGTGCCAGCAGCAAGAGGGCGGGGGGCCCCGCGGATACGCAGTATTTT
CASSKRAGGPADTQYF
>NA|TRBJ1-2|TRBV15|once
TGTGCCACCAGCAGTCCGGGACGCCTTAACTATGGCTACACCTTC
CATSSPGRLNYGYTF
>NA|TRBJ1-1|TRBV10-3|NA
TGTGCCATCAGTGATGTGGGATCCCTGAACACTGAAGCTTTCTTT
CAISDVGSLNTEAFF
>NA|TRBJ1-2|TRBV5-1|NA
TGCGCCAGCAGCGAACTTCGGGGCTATGGCTACACCTTC
CASSELRGYGYTF
>NA|TRBJ1-2|TRBV7-9|NA
TGTGCCAGCAGCCCGTCCGGCGGGGGGTATGGCTACACCTTC
CASSPSGGGYGYTF
>TRBD1|TRBJ2-6|TRBV7-9|NA
TGTGCCAGCAGCATACCGGGACAGGGGGTTTCTGGGGCCAACGTCCTGACTTTC
CASSIPGQGVSGANVLTF
>NA|TRBJ2-7|TRBV7-9|NA
TGTGCCAGCAGCTTAAGCCCTAGTCTTATGCAGTACTTC
CASSLSPSLMQYF
>NA|TRBJ1-2|TRBV29-1|NA
TGCAGCGCGGACAGCTTCTATGGCTACACCTTC
CSADSFYGYTF